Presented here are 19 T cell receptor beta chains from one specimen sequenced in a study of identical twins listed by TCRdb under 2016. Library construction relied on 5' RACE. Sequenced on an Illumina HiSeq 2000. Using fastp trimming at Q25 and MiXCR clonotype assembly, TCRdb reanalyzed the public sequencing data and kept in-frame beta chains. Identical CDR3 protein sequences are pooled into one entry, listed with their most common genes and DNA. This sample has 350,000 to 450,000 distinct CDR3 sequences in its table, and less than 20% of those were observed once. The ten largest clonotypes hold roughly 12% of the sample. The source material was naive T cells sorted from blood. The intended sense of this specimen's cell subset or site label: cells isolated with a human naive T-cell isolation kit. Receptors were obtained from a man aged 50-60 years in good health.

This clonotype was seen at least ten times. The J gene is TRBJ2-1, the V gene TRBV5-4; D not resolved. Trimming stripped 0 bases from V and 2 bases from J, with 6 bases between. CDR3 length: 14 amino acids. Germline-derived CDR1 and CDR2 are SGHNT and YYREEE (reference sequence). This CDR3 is CASSLARAYNEQFF. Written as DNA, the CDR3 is TGTGCCAGCAGCTTGGCCCGAGCCTACAATGAGCAGTTCTTC.

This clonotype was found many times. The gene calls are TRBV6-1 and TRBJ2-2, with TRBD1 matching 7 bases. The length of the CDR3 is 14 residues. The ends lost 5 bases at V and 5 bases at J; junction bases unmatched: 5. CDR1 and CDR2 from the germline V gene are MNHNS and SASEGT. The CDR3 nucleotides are TGTGCCAGCAGTAAGGACAGGTGGACCGGGGAGCTGTTTTTT. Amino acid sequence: CASSKDRWTGELFF.

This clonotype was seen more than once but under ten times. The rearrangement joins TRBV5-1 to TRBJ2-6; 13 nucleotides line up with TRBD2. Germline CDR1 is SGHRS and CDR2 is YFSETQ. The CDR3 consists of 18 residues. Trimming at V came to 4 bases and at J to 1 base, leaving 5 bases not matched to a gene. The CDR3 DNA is TGCGCCAGCAGCCCGGCGACTAGCGGGGGGTCTGGGGCCAACGTCCTGACTTTC. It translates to CASSPATSGGSGANVLTF. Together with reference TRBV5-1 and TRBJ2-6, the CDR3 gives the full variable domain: KAGVTQTPRYLIKTRGQQVTLSCSPISGHRSVSWYQQTPGQGLQFLFEYFSETQRNKGNFPGRFSGRQFSNSRSEMNVSTLELGDSALYLCASSPATSGGSGANVLTFGAGSRLTVL.

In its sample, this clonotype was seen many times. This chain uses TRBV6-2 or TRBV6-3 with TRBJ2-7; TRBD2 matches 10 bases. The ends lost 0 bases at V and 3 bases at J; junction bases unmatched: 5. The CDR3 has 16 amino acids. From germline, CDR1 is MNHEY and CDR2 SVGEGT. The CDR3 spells CASSYSRAGGFYEQYF. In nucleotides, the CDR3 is TGTGCCAGCAGTTACTCGAGAGCGGGAGGGTTCTACGAGCAGTACTTC.

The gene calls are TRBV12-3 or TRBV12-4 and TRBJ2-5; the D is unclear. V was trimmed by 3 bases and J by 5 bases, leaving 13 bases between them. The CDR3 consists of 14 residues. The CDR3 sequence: CASSFWEDVETQYF. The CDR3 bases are TGTGCCAGCAGTTTTTGGGAAGATGTTGAGACCCAGTACTTC.

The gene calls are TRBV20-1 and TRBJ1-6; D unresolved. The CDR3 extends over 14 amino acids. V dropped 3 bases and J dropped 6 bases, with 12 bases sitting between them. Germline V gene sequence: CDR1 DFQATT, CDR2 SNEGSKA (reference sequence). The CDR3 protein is CSARLGSANSPLHF. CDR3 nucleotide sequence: TGCAGTGCTAGGTTGGGATCGGCTAATTCACCCCTCCACTTT.

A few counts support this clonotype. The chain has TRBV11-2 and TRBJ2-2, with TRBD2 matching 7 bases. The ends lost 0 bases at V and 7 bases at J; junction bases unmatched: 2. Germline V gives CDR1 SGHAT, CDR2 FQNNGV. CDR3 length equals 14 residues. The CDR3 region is CASSLEGGDGELFF. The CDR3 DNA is TGTGCCAGCAGCTTAGAGGGGGGGGACGGGGAGCTGTTTTTT. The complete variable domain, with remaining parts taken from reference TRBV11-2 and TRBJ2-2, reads EAGVAQSPRYKIIEKRQSVAFWCNPISGHATLYWYQQILGQGPKLLIQFQNNGVVDDSQLPKDRFSAERLKGVDSTLKIQPAKLEDSAVYLCASSLEGGDGELFFGEGSRLTVL.

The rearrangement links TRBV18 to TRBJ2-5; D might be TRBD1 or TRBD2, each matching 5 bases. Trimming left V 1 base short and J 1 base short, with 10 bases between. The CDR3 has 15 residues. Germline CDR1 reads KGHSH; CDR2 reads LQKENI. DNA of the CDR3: TGTGCCAGCTCACCACAGGGGACGGGCCAAGAGACCCAGTACTTC. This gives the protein CASSPQGTGQETQYF.

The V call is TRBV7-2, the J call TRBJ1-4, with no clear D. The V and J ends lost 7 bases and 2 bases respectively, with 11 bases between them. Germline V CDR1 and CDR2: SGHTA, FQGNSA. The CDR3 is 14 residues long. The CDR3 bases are TGTGCCAGCAAACGATCCCTTACTAATGAAAAACTGTTTTTT. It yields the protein CASKRSLTNEKLFF. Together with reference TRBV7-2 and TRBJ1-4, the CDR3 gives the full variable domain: GAGVSQSPSNKVTEKGKDVELRCDPISGHTALYWYRQSLGQGLEFLIYFQGNSAPDKSGLPSDRFSAERTGGSVSTLTIQRTQQEDSAVYLCASKRSLTNEKLFFGSGTQLSVL.

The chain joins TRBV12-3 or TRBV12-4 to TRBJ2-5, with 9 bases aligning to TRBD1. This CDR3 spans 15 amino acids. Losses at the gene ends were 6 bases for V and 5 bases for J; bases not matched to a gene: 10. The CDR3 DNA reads TGTGCCAGCAGCCATTACAGGGGGCTGAGGGAGACCCAGTACTTC. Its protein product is CASSHYRGLRETQYF.

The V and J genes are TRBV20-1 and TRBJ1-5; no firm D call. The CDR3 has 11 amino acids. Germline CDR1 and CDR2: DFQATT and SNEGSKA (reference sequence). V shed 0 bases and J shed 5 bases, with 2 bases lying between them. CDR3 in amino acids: CSARDDQPQHF. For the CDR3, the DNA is TGCAGTGCTAGAGACGATCAGCCCCAGCATTTT.

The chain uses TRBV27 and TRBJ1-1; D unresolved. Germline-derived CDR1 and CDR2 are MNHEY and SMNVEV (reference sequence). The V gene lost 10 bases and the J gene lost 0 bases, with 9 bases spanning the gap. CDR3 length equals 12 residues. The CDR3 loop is CATGPLNTEAFF. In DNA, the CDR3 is TGTGCCACCGGGCCCCTGAACACTGAAGCTTTCTTT.

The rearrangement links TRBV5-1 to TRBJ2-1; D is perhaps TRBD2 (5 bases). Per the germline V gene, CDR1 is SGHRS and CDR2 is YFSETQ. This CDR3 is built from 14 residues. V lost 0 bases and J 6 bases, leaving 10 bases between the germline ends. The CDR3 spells CASSLASRSNEQFF. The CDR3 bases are TGCGCCAGCAGCTTGGCTAGCCGAAGCAATGAGCAGTTCTTC.

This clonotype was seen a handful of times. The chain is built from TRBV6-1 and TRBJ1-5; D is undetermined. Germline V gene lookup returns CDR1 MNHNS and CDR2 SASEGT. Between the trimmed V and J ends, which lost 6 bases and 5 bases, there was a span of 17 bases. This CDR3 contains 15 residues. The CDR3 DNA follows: TGTGCCAGCAGGCCGATCTCAGGATCCGATCAGCCCCAGCATTTT. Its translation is CASRPISGSDQPQHF.

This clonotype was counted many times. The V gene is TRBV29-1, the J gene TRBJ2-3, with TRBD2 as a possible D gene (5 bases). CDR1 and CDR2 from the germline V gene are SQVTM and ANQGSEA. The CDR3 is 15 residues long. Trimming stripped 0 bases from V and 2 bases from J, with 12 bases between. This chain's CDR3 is CSVEDSGIPTDTQYF. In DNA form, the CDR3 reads TGCAGCGTTGAAGATTCCGGGATACCCACAGATACGCAGTATTTT.

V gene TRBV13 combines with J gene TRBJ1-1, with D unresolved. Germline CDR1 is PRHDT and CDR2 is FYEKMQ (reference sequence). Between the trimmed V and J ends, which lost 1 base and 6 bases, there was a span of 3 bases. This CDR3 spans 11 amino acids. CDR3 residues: CASSLVAEAFF. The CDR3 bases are TGTGCCAGCAGCTTAGTTGCTGAAGCTTTCTTT.

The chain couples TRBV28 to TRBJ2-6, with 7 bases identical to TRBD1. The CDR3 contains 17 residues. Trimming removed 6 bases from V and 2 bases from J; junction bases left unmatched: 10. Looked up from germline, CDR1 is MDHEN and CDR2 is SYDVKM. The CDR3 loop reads CASSNRGRYAGANVLTF. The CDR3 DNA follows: TGTGCCAGCAGCAACAGGGGTCGGTACGCTGGGGCCAACGTCCTGACTTTC.

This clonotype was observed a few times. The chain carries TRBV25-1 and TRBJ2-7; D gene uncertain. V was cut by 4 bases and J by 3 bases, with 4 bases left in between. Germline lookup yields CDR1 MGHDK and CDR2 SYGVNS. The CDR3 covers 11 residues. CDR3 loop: CASSVHYEQYF. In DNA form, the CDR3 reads TGTGCCAGCAGTGTTCACTACGAGCAGTACTTC.

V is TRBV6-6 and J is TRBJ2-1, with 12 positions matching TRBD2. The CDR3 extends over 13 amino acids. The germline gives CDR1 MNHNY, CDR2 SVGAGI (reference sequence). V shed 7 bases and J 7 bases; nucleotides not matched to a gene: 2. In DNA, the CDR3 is TGTGCCAGCACTAGCGGGAGGGGAAATGAGCAGTTCTTC. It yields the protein CASTSGRGNEQFF.